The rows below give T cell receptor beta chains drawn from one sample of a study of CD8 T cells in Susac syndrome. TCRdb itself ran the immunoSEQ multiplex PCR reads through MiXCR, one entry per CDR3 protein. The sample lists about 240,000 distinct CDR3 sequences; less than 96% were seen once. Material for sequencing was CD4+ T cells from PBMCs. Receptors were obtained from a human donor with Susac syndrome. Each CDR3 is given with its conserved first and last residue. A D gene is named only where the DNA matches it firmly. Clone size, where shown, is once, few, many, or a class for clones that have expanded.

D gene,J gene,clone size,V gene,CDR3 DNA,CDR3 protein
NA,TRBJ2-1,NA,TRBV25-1,TGTGCCAGCAGGTATGAGCGGGATGAGCAGTTCTTC,CASRYERDEQFF
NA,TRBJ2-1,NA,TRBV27,TGTGCCAGCAGTTTATTTGTGGGGGAGCCCTTCTTC,CASSLFVGEPFF
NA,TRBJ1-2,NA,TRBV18,TGTGCCAGCTCACCAGGGGACAAGTATGGCTACACCTTC,CASSPGDKYGYTF
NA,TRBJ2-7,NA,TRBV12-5,TGTGCTAGTGGCCTAACGACCCAAGGGGGGAGCGAGCAGTACTTC,CASGLTTQGGSEQYF
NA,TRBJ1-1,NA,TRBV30,TGTGCCCGGGCCGAGAACACTGAAGCTTTCTTT,CARAENTEAFF
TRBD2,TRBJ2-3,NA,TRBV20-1,TGCAGTGCTAGGGCGATCGGGAGGCCCACAGATACGCAGTATTTT,CSARAIGRPTDTQYF
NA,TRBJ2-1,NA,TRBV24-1,TGTGCCACCAGTGATAAAACCCCACAGCCCCAGTTCTTC,CATSDKTPQPQFF
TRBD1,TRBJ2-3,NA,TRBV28,TGTGCCAGCAGTTCCGGGACAGGGGGCATCGCGAGAGATACGCAGTATTTT,CASSSGTGGIARDTQYF
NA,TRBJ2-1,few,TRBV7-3,TGTGCCAGCAGCTTAGAACACGAGCAGTTCTTC,CASSLEHEQFF
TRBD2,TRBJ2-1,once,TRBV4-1,TGCGCCAGCAGCCAAGGCTACCTAGCGGGAGATCATGAGCAGTTCTTC,CASSQGYLAGDHEQFF
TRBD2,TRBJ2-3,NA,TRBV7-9,TGTGCCAGCAGCCTAGCGGGCCCTAGCACAGATACGCAGTATTTT,CASSLAGPSTDTQYF
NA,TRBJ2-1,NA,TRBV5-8,TGTGCCAGCAGCTTGCAGGGCAGCCTATACAATGAGCAGTTCTTC,CASSLQGSLYNEQFF
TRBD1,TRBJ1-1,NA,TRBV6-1,TGTGCCAGCAGGACAGGGGGGTCGCGGAACACTGAAGCTTTCTTT,CASRTGGSRNTEAFF
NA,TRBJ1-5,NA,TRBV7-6,TGTGCCAGCAGCTTAAATGGAGGCCAGCCCCAGCATTTT,CASSLNGGQPQHF
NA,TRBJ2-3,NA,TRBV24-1,TGTGCCACCAGTGATACGGGACGCCCCTCCGATACGCAGTATTTT,CATSDTGRPSDTQYF
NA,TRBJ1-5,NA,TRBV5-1,TGCGCCAGCAGCTTGGATTTGGCCGCCGCCCAGCATTTT,CASSLDLAAAQHF
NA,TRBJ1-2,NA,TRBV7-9,TGTGCCAGCAGCTTAGCGTGGAGCGAAGGCTACACCTTC,CASSLAWSEGYTF
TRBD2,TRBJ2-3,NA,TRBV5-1,TGCGCCAGCAGCTTGCCTAGCGGAAGCACAGATACGCAGTATTTT,CASSLPSGSTDTQYF
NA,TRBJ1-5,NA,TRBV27,TGTGCCAGCAGTTTATCGACCTTTTGGGGGACTAGCAATCAGCCCCAGCATTTT,CASSLSTFWGTSNQPQHF
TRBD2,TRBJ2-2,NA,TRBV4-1,TGCGCCAGCAGCCAAGATACCAGCGGGAGGATCTATACCGGGGAGCTGTTTTTT,CASSQDTSGRIYTGELFF
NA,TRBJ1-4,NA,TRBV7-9,TGTGCCAGCGAACAGGGAGGAGGAGAAAAACTGTTTTTT,CASEQGGGEKLFF
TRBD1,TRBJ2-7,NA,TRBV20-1,TGCAGTGCCTCCCCTGGGACAGGGAACTACGAGCAGTACTTC,CSASPGTGNYEQYF
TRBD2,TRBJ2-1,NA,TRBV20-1,TGCAGTGCTAGCCCGGGAGGGCGTAACAATGAGCAGTTCTTC,CSASPGGRNNEQFF
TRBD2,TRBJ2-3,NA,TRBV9,TGTGCCAGCAGCCCACGGCTAGCGGGAGTTCAAGATACGCAGTATTTT,CASSPRLAGVQDTQYF
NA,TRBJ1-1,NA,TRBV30,TGTGCCTGGAGGGAACGATTGAACACTGAAGCTTTCTTT,CAWRERLNTEAFF
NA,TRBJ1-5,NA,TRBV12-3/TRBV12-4,TGTGCCAGCAGTTTAGAGTCGTGGGGAGGTCCGTCCAATCAGCCCCAGCATTTT,CASSLESWGGPSNQPQHF
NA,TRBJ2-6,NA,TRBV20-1,TGCAGTACTGTCCGGGGGTCGGGGGCCAACGTCCTGACTTTC,CSTVRGSGANVLTF
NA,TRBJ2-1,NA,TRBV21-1,TGTGCCAGCAGCTGCCGGGGAGATGAGCAGTTCTTC,CASSCRGDEQFF
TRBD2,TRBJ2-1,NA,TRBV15,TGTGCCACCAGCATCCCCGGGACTAGCGGCAATGAGCAGTTCTTC,CATSIPGTSGNEQFF
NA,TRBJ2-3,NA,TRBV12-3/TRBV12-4,TGTGCCAGCAGTTCCGAAAGGATGTGGGGGGGCACAGATACGCAGTATTTT,CASSSERMWGGTDTQYF
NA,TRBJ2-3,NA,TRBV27,TGTGCCAGCAGTTTGGGATGGGATACGCAGTATTTT,CASSLGWDTQYF
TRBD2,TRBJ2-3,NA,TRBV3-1,TGTGCCAGCAAACGGACTAGCGGGAGTGTGTATACGCAGTATTTT,CASKRTSGSVYTQYF
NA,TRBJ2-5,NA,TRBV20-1,TGCAGTGCCGATCGTCGGTACCAAGAGACCCAGTACTTC,CSADRRYQETQYF
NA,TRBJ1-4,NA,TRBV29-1,TGCAGCGTTGATGGGGAAGGACAGACAACTAATGAAAAACTGTTTTTT,CSVDGEGQTTNEKLFF
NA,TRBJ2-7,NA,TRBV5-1,TGCGCCAGCAGCTTGCAGGCCTCCTACGAGCAGTACTTC,CASSLQASYEQYF
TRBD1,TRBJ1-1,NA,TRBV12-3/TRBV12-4,TGTGCCAGCAGTTCCCCAGGGGGAGGACACACTGAAGCTTTCTTT,CASSSPGGGHTEAFF
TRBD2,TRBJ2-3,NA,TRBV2,TGTGCCAGCAAGACTAGCGGGAGTAATACGCAGTATTTT,CASKTSGSNTQYF
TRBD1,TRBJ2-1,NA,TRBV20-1,TGCAGTGGCACACCGGGACAGGGCCAGGGGCAGTTCTTC,CSGTPGQGQGQFF
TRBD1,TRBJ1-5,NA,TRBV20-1,TGCAGTGCCACCGGACAGGGGGCGGTTCAGCCCCAGCATTTT,CSATGQGAVQPQHF
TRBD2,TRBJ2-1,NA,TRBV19,TGTGCCAGTAGTATAGGCGGACTAGCGGGTTGGTTCTTC,CASSIGGLAGWFF
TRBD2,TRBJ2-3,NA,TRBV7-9,TGTGCCGGCCATTTGCGGGAGAATACAGATACGCAGTATTTT,CAGHLRENTDTQYF
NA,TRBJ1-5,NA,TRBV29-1,TGCAGCGTTCTCGCAACAGGGCACAATCAGCCCCAGCATTTT,CSVLATGHNQPQHF
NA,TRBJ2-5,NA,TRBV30,TGTGCCTGGAGTACAGACCAAGAGACCCAGTACTTC,CAWSTDQETQYF
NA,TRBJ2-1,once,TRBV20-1,TGCAGTGCCCAACCAGGGGGGAAGCAGTTCTTC,CSAQPGGKQFF
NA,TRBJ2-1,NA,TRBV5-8,TGTGCCAGCAGCTTGGGCCTAGTAACCAATGAGCAGTTCTTC,CASSLGLVTNEQFF
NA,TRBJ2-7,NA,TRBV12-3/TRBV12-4,TGTGCCAGCAGCTCTTATGGGACCCTTCCCCTCTACGAGCAGTACTTC,CASSSYGTLPLYEQYF
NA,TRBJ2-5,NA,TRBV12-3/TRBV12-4,TGTGCCAGCGAGAGGGGTGGGGAGACCCAGTACTTC,CASERGGETQYF
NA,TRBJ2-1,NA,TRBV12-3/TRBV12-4,TGTGCCAGCACCCTAGTTGTAGGCAACAATGAGCAGTTCTTC,CASTLVVGNNEQFF
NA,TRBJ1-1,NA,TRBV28,TGTGCCAGTAAACAGGGTAGCGGACTCATGAACACTGAAGCTTTCTTT,CASKQGSGLMNTEAFF
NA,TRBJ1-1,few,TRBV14,TGTGCCAGCAGCCTACGAACGAGCAGGGGATCAACTGAAGCTTTCTTT,CASSLRTSRGSTEAFF
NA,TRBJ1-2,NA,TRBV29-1,TGCAGCGTTGAAAGTGAGGGGGTCTATGGCTACACCTTC,CSVESEGVYGYTF
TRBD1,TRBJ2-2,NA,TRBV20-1,TGCAGTGCGTGGACAGGCAACACCGGGGAGCTGTTTTTT,CSAWTGNTGELFF
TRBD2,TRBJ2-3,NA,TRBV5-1,TGCGCCAGCAGCCTCCTGTCTAGCGGGAACACAGATACGCAGTATTTT,CASSLLSSGNTDTQYF
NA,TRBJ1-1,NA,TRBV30,TGTGCCTGGAGTTTGGGGGCGGGGAACACTGAAGCTTTCTTT,CAWSLGAGNTEAFF
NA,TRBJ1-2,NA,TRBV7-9,TGTGCCAGCAGCTCGCAAGGTTTAGGAGTTGGCTACACCTTC,CASSSQGLGVGYTF
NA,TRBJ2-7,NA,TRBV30,TGTGCCTGGAGTACCGGGGGCGAGCAGTACTTC,CAWSTGGEQYF